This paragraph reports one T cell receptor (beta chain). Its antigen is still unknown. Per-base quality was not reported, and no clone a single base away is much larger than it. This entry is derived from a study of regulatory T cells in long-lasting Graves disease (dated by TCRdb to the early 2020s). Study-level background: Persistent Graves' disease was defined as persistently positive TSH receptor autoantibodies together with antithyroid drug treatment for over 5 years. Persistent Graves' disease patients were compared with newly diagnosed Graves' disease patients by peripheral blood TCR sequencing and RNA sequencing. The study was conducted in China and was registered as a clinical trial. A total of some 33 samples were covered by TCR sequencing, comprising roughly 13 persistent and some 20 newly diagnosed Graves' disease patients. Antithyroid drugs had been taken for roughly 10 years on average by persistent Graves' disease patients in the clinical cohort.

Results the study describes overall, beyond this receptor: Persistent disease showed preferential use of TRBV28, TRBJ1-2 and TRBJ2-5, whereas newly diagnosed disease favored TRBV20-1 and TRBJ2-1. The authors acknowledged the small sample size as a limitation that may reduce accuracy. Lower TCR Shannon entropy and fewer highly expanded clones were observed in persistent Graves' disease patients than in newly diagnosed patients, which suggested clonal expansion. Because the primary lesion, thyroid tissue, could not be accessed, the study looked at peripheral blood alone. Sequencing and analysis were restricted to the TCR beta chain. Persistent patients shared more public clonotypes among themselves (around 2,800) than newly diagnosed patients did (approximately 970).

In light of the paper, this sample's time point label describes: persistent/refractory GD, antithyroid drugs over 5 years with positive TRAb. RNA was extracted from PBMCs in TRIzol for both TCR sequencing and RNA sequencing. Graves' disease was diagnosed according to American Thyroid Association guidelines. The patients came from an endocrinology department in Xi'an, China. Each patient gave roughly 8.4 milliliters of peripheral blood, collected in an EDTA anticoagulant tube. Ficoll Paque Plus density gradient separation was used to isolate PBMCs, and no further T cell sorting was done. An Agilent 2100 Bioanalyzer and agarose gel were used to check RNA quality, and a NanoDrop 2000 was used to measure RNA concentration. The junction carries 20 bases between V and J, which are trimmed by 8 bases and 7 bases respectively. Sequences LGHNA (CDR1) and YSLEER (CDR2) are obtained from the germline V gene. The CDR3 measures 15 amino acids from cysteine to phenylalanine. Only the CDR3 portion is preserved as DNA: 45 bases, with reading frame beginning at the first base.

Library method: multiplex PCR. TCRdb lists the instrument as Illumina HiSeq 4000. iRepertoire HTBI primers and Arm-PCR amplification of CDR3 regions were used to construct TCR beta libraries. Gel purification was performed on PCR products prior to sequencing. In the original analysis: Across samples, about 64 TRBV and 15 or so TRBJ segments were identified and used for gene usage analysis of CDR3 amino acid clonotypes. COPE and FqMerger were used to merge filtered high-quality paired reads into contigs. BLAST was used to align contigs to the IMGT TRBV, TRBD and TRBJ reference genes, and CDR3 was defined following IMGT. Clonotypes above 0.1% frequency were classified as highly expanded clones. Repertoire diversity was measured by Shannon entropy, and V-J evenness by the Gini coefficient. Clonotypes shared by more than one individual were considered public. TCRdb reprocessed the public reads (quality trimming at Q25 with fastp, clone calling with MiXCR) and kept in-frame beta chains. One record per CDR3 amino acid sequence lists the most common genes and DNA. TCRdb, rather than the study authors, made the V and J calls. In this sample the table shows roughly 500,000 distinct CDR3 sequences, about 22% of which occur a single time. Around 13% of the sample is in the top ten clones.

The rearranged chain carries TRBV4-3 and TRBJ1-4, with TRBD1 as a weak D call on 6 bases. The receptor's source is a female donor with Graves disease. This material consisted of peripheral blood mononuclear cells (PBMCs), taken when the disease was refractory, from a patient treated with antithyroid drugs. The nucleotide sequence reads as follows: TGCGCCAGCTCCCGAGGGGGGTCGAGGGCTGAAAAACTGTTTTTT. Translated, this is CASSRGGSRAEKLFF.